This TCR beta chain derives from a study of identical twins. The authors used template switching to add a universal primer site and gave cDNA unique molecular identifiers. TCRdb redid the calling of the 5' RACE reads with MiXCR, one entry per CDR3 protein. The data show approximately 550,000 distinct CDR3 sequences, with approximately 20% seen just once and 0.48% held by the top ten. Concerning this clonotype itself: Antigen unknown.

Germline-derived CDR1 and CDR2 are SQVTM and ANQGSEA. With 4 bases removed from V and 4 bases from J, the gap between germline ends came to 7 bases. The CDR3 has 12 amino acids. Study-wide results and caveats: There were fewer insertions in abundant cord blood beta clonotypes, but memory repertoires showed no such pattern.

These data are also associated with another study on yellow fever vaccine responses in identical twins.

V and J are TRBV29-1 and TRBJ2-2; D is perhaps TRBD2 (6 bases). The sequencing sample was made of CD4+ T cells sorted from blood. The receptor's source is a woman aged 18-29 years in good health. The chain's CDR3 is CSVAGLTGELFF. In DNA, the CDR3 is TGCAGCGTTGCGGGACTCACCGGGGAGCTGTTTTTT.